This T cell receptor beta chain is from a study of human T cells and chemical hapten exposure. Study-level information: Alopecia areata, totalis or universalis was found in mostly female patients. There were per-sample TCR yield variations, arising mainly from small pooled library volume differences.

Using its own MiXCR run on the RACE reads, TCRdb lists one record per CDR3 protein. The sample consists of more than 90,000 distinct CDR3 sequences, 11% of them appearing once. This sample's time point: patch test 2, 6 weeks after DPC sensitization. Described treatment: therapeutic diphenylcyclopropenone sensitization with weekly scalp DPC. Extraction of total RNA was performed on unfractionated whole blood. Germline V gene sequence: CDR1 SGHTA, CDR2 FQGNSA. CDR3 length: 12 residues. This clonotype was found many times. One junction end does not reproduce the germline sequence, and a read error may be involved.

This TCR was recovered from a woman between 40 and 50 years old with alopecia areata. Some clones in this sample may be carry-over from other donors' samples. The V and J genes are TRBV7-2 and TRBJ1-2; D ambiguous. The sequenced sample was whole blood, obtained in connection with sensitization to the hapten diphenylcyclopropenone (DPC). CDR3 protein: CASSPIRHAQSF. In nucleotides, the CDR3 is TGTGCCAGCAGCCCAATAAGACACGCTCAATCCTTC.